This T cell receptor (beta chain) was found in a study of blood T cell repertoires in COVID-19. Study at large: The United States, Italy and Spain were the sources of the acute and convalescent COVID-19 samples.

This CDR3 is 13 amino acids long. V dropped 7 bases and J dropped 5 bases, with 12 bases sitting between them. Germline assignment: CDR1 ENHRY and CDR2 SYGVKD. In the source study's methods: Reference gene primer amplification gave estimated nucleated cell counts. The method was immunoSEQ multiplex PCR; TCRdb's version includes in-frame clones alone and lacks a portion of them. The V and J calls and clone size were taken over from that table, and D and trimming were inferred from the DNA. The data show 220,000 or so clones, around three quarters seen once. The chain couples TRBV10-3 to TRBJ1-5; perhaps TRBD1 as D (6 bases). Sequenced: peripheral blood. This TCR came from a woman in her seventies with acute or convalescent COVID-19. CDR3 residues: CAINREMDQPQHF. CDR3 in DNA: TGTGCCATCAACAGGGAAATGGATCAGCCCCAGCATTTT.